The rows below give T cell receptor beta chains drawn from one sample of a study of Ad26.COV2.S vaccination and SARS-CoV-2 variants. Profiling relied on immunoSEQ multiplex PCR, and the TCRdb table lists in-frame clones only, not all of them. The data contain approximately 340,000 clones, roughly 94% of them singletons. The sequenced sample was peripheral blood, obtained after recovery from COVID-19. The receptor source for this set is a human donor who had recovered from COVID-19. CDR3s include the opening cysteine and the closing phenylalanine or tryptophan. The D gene is left open where the match is weak. Only part of the rows carry a size: once, few, many, or a class if the clone is expanded.

v_call	clone_size	j_call	cdr3_length	d_call	cdr3_aa	cdr3_nt
TRBV3-1/TRBV3-2	.	TRBJ1-2	15	.	CASSWKGGPNYGYTF	TGTGCCAGCAGCTGGAAGGGAGGCCCTAACTATGGCTACACCTTC
TRBV6-5	.	TRBJ1-5	13	.	CASTKGRDQPQHF	TGTGCCAGCACAAAGGGTAGGGATCAGCCCCAGCATTTT
TRBV27	.	TRBJ1-1	11	TRBD1	CASRKGQGAFF	TGTGCCAGCAGAAAGGGACAGGGAGCTTTCTTT
TRBV27	.	TRBJ1-3	16	.	CASRVTGPSSGNTIYF	TGTGCCAGCAGGGTTACCGGGCCTTCCTCTGGAAACACCATATATTTT
TRBV19	.	TRBJ1-4	15	TRBD1	CASSVGTGYDEKLFF	TGTGCCAGTAGTGTGGGGACAGGGTATGATGAAAAACTGTTTTTT
TRBV4-1	once	TRBJ1-1	17	.	CASSPTAPGLATSEAFF	TGCGCCAGCAGCCCAACAGCCCCAGGGTTAGCCACGTCTGAAGCTTTCTTT
TRBV2	.	TRBJ2-5	16	TRBD2	CASSVGTSGVAGTQYF	TGTGCCAGCAGTGTAGGGACTAGCGGGGTAGCAGGGACCCAGTACTTC
TRBV6-1	.	TRBJ1-2	18	TRBD1	CASSDPFGQGEANYGYTF	TGTGCCAGCAGTGACCCCTTTGGACAGGGTGAAGCTAACTATGGCTACACCTTC
TRBV19	.	TRBJ1-2	13	.	CASSIQASMNYTF	TGTGCCAGTAGTATACAGGCCTCGATGAACTACACCTTC
TRBV6-6	.	TRBJ2-1	14	TRBD1	CASSLSTGNNEQFF	TGTGCCAGCAGTTTATCGACAGGGAATAATGAGCAGTTCTTC
TRBV7-3	.	TRBJ2-3	15	.	CASSLGAPGTDTQYF	TGTGCCAGCAGCTTAGGTGCGCCAGGCACAGATACGCAGTATTTT
TRBV5-1	.	TRBJ1-6	17	.	CASRGGHPSSYNSPLHF	TGCGCCAGCAGAGGGGGACACCCAAGCTCCTATAATTCACCCCTCCACTTT
TRBV19	.	TRBJ1-1	14	.	CAILPDGLNTEAFF	TGTGCCATCCTCCCGGACGGACTAAACACTGAAGCTTTCTTT
TRBV6-2/TRBV6-3	.	TRBJ2-1	16	TRBD2	CASSTLLAGNHNEQFF	TGTGCCAGCAGTACCCTGCTAGCGGGGAACCACAATGAGCAGTTCTTC
TRBV2	.	TRBJ1-2	18	.	CASSEGLGGAMEDYGYTF	TGTGCCAGCAGTGAAGGGTTGGGGGGCGCCATGGAGGACTATGGCTACACCTTC
TRBV3-1/TRBV3-2	.	TRBJ2-2	14	.	CASSQRGVTGELFF	TGTGCCAGCAGCCAAAGAGGGGTCACCGGGGAGCTGTTTTTT
TRBV11-2	.	TRBJ1-6	13	.	CASSLPGVSPLHF	TGTGCCAGCAGCTTACCGGGGGTTTCACCCCTCCACTTT
TRBV5-1	.	TRBJ1-1	15	TRBD1	CASRGDRISNTEAFF	TGCGCCAGCAGAGGGGACAGGATTTCCAACACTGAAGCTTTCTTT
TRBV5-4	.	TRBJ2-7	17	TRBD1	CASSFSTGTGNLYEQYF	TGTGCCAGCAGCTTCTCGACCGGGACAGGGAACCTCTACGAGCAGTACTTC
TRBV7-2	.	TRBJ2-7	14	TRBD1	CASSLPGGKDEQYF	TGTGCCAGCAGCCTACCAGGGGGAAAGGACGAGCAGTACTTC
TRBV4-3	.	TRBJ2-2	17	.	CASSQAVPGPNTGELFF	TGCGCCAGCAGCCAAGCCGTACCCGGGCCGAACACCGGGGAGCTGTTTTTT
TRBV19	.	TRBJ1-4	17	.	CASSPLVLDGTNEKLFF	TGTGCCAGTAGTCCATTGGTCCTGGACGGGACTAATGAAAAACTGTTTTTT
TRBV2	.	TRBJ2-3	13	.	CAGAGVSGDTQYF	TGTGCGGGGGCGGGGGTCTCGGGAGATACGCAGTATTTT
TRBV10-3	.	TRBJ2-7	17	TRBD2	CAISELTSGGLSYEQYF	TGTGCCATCAGTGAGTTAACTAGCGGGGGCCTCTCCTACGAGCAGTACTTC
TRBV9	.	TRBJ2-1	13	.	CASSVATHNEQFF	TGTGCCAGCAGCGTAGCTACGCACAATGAGCAGTTCTTC
TRBV7-3	.	TRBJ1-2	15	TRBD1	CASSLDRDSNYGYTF	TGTGCCAGCAGCTTAGACAGGGACTCTAACTATGGCTACACCTTC
TRBV27	once	TRBJ1-2	15	.	CASSPGQGPDYGYTF	TGTGCCAGCAGTCCCGGGCAGGGTCCCGACTATGGCTACACCTTC
TRBV6-5	once	TRBJ1-6	14	.	CASSLREYNSPLHF	TGTGCCAGCAGTTTAAGGGAATACAATTCACCCCTCCACTTT